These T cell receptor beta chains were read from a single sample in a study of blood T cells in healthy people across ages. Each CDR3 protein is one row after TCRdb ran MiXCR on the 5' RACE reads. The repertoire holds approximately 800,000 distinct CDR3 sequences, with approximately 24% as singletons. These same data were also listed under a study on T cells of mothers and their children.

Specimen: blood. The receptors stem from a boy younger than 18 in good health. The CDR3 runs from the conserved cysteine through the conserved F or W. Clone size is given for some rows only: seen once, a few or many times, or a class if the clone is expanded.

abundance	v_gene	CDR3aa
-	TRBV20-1	CSARDLLESSYNEQFF
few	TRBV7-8	CASSSGGLYYEQYF
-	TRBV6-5	CASSYGGGGDLSYEQYF
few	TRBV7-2	CASSGEISYNEQFF
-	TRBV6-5	CTSSYSGAGVGQETQYF
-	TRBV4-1	CASSQEGVGTDTQYF
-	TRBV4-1	CASSQAGTRNEKLFF
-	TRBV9	CASSVEGRALAGELFF
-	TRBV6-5	CASTGDRGDEQYF
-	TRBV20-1	CSASPEHLNTEAFF
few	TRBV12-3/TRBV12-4	CASSFEWDNSPLHF
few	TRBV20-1	CSAREGGTDLYGHTF
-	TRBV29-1	CSVEASGNEELFF
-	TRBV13	CASSPTRNTEAFF
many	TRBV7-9	CASSSSHEQYF
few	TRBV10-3	CAISRDNYNSPLHF
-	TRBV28	CASSMLRDTQYF
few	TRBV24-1	CATSPGTGDCSYNEQFF
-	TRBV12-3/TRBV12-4	CASSTDSGEKLFF
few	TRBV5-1	CASRQGDSYEQYF
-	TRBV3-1	CASSLPGYHEQYF
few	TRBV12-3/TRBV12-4	CASRLTSTSYEQYF
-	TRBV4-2	CASSQDSGRDYEQYF
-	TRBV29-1	CSVEGRTGLGELFF
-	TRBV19	CASRPGSGTSEQYF
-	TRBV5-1	CASSPTHPGTGTYEQFF
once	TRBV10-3	CAIRGGPSNYGYTF
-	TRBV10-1	CASRSLTLDYEQYF
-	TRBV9	CASSAAGSATGEQFF
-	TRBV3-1	CASTRDRGRFGYIF
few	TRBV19	CASTLRAGDNEQFF
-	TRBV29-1	CSVEDWGLLNTEAFF
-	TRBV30	CAWAGLTDTQYF
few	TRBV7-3	CASSFMTLQGNTEAFF
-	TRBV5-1	CASSLAAGANQPQHF
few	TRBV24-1	CATASGSETQYF
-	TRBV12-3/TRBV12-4	CASSPGSLANSPLHF
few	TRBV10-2	CASGVYNEQFF
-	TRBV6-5	CASSVVGGLYNSPLHF
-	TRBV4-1	CASSHIPGQGDYGYTF
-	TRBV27	CASSLRGSSPLHF
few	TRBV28	CASSSNGLAGYEQYF
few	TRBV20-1	CSARPGSTNEKLFF
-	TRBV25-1	CASQATGSNEKLFF
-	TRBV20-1	CSARTTPPYNEQFF
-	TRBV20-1	CSAGGESSYNEQFF
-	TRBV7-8	CASSQGGEGEQYF
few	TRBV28	CASSLTSRNTGELFF
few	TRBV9	CASSVVGTSGQETQYF
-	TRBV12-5	CASGLELVANYGYTF
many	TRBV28	CASSLGRSTGELFF
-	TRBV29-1	CSVNKDSYLELYF
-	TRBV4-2	CASSQDDSLGLMNTEAFF
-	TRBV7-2	CASSPVGGSATNEKLFF
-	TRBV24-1	CATSDLPGVAKNIQYF
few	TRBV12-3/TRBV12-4	CASSRRTGRGSPGELFF
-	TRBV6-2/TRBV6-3	CASSSPLHYEQYF
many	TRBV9	CASSVAIAGPGVYEQYF
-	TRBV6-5	CASRATSGRSYEQYF
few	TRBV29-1	CSGRTGTNYNEQFF